The 20 T cell receptor beta chains listed next were all sequenced from one sample in a study of shared clonotypes between healthy human individuals. Generated by immunoSEQ multiplex PCR, the TCRdb table keeps only in-frame clones and is missing some. The repertoire has around 480,000 clones, 75% to 80% of them found once; the top ten carry roughly an eighth. Sequencing input: PBMCs. The receptors come from a woman aged 40 to 55 in good health. Some clones in this sample may be carry-over from other donors' samples.

This clone was detected only once. The genes are TRBV15 and TRBJ2-7; D is tentatively TRBD1 or TRBD2 (5 bases each). Germline CDR1 reads LNHNV; CDR2 reads YYDKDF (reference sequence). The germline V and J ends were trimmed by 1 base and 0 bases, with 16 bases remaining between them. CDR3 length: 17 amino acids. CDR3 sequence (DNA): TGTGCCACCAGCAGAGCCGCGTTGGTAGGGACCTCCTACGAGCAGTACTTC. Its protein is CATSRAALVGTSYEQYF.

V usage is TRBV4-1 and J usage is TRBJ2-7; no clear D gene. The germline V gene encodes CDR1 MGHRA and CDR2 YSYEKL. The CDR3 totals 13 residues. V dropped 2 bases and J dropped 12 bases, with 17 bases sitting between them. The CDR3 is CASSQLRAPPRYF. The CDR3, as DNA: TGCGCCAGCAGCCAACTCCGGGCCCCCCCTAGGTACTTC.

This chain joins TRBV10-1 and TRBJ2-7; 10 nucleotides match TRBD2. The CDR3 loop spans 14 amino acids. CDR1 is WNHNN and CDR2 is SYGVQD in the germline V gene (reference sequence). The ends lost 0 bases at V and 5 bases at J; junction bases unmatched: 1. The CDR3 protein is CASSESGTSDEQYF. The CDR3 region has the DNA TGCGCCAGCAGTGAGTCGGGGACTAGCGACGAGCAGTACTTC.

V is TRBV6-1 and J is TRBJ2-7, with TRBD1 identical over 10 bases. V lost 5 bases, J lost 3 bases, and 1 base stayed unmatched. The CDR3 extends over 13 amino acids. Germline CDR1 and CDR2: MNHNS and SASEGT. The CDR3 DNA is TGTGCCAGCAGTTGGGACAGGGGCTACGAGCAGTACTTC. This sequence encodes CASSWDRGYEQYF.

Only a few counts were recorded for this clone. V is TRBV10-2 and J is TRBJ2-2; D is uncertain. This CDR3 spans 16 amino acids. CDR1 and CDR2 (germline): WSHSY, SAAADI. Trimming shortened V by 0 bases and J by 1 base, and 9 bases separated the two germline ends. The chain's CDR3 is CASSESWLRNTGELFF. CDR3 DNA: TGCGCCAGCAGTGAGTCATGGTTAAGGAACACCGGGGAGCTGTTTTTT.

In its sample, this clone was seen a few times. This chain connects TRBV18 to TRBJ2-5, with D possibly TRBD1 on 6 matching bases. Trimming shortened V by 1 base and J by 4 bases, and 10 bases separated the two germline ends. The germline V gene encodes CDR1 KGHSH and CDR2 LQKENI. CDR3 size: 14 residues. CDR3 bases: TGTGCCAGCTCACCACGTAGGGGGTTAGAGACCCAGTACTTC. This sequence encodes CASSPRRGLETQYF.

This chain uses TRBV6-6 with TRBJ1-5; no firm D call. V lost 6 bases and J 0 bases, leaving 6 bases between the germline ends. Germline CDR1 is MNHNY and CDR2 is SVGAGI (reference sequence). The CDR3 runs 13 residues. The CDR3: CASRSNSNQPQHF. DNA for the CDR3: TGTGCCAGCAGGAGCAATAGCAATCAGCCCCAGCATTTT.

V and J are TRBV6-6 and TRBJ2-6; D gene ambiguous. Trimming pared 0 bases from V and 0 bases from J, leaving 3 bases between. CDR1 is MNHNY, CDR2 SVGAGI, per germline (reference sequence). This CDR3 is built from 15 residues. The CDR3: CASSYSSSGANVLTF. In nucleotides, the CDR3 is TGTGCCAGCAGTTACTCAAGCTCTGGGGCCAACGTCCTGACTTTC.

This chain joins TRBV6-6 and TRBJ2-4; either TRBD1 or TRBD2 may fit D (5 bases each). Looked up from germline, CDR1 is MNHNY and CDR2 is SVGAGI (reference sequence). This CDR3 comprises 13 residues. V lost 0 bases and J lost 8, with 8 bases in between. The CDR3 region is CASSYSQGDIQYF. As DNA, the CDR3 is TGTGCCAGCAGTTACTCCCAGGGAGACATTCAGTACTTC.

The table lists this clone with a count of one. This rearrangement joins TRBV5-4 to TRBJ2-4, with D hard to call. Germline V gene sequence: CDR1 SGHNT, CDR2 YYREEE (reference sequence). The CDR3 contains 17 residues. The V end was cut by 0 bases, the J end by 0 bases, with 13 bases between. The CDR3 bases are TGTGCCAGCAGCTTGGGAGCTACCTCACTAGCCAAAAACATTCAGTACTTC. This translates into CASSLGATSLAKNIQYF.

Concerning this clone: A much larger clone sits a single nucleotide away, making a read error possible. Other DNA sequences within the sample encode an identical CDR3. This chain uses TRBV4-1 with TRBJ1-1, with D perhaps TRBD1 (5 bases). CDR1 is MGHRA and CDR2 is YSYEKL in the germline V gene. The V end lost 2 bases, the J end lost 3 bases, and 16 bases lay between the germline ends. The CDR3 is 16 residues long. This CDR3 reads CASSQTGTAEYTEAFF. For the CDR3, the DNA is TGCGCCAGCAGCCAAACCGGGACGGCGGAATACACTGAAGCTTTCTTT.

Concerning this clone: One junction end does not reproduce the germline sequence, and a read error may be involved. The rearrangement uses TRBV7-2 and TRBJ2-1; 8 positions agree with TRBD2. This CDR3 has 15 residues. Germline values: CDR1 SGHTA, CDR2 FQGNSA. CDR3 in DNA: TGTGCCAGCAGCCTAGCGGGCCTGTTAGGCAATGAGCAGTTCTTC. Protein: CASSLAGLLGNEQFF. The variable domain in full, completed from reference TRBV7-2 and TRBJ2-1, reads GAGVSQSPSNKVTEKGKDVELRCDPISGHTALYWYRQSLGQGLEFLIYFQGNSAPDKSGLPSDRFSAERTGGSVSTLTIQRTQQEDSAVYLCASSLAGLLGNEQFFGPGTRLTVL.

V usage is TRBV7-9 and J usage is TRBJ2-7; D remains ambiguous. The CDR3 consists of 17 residues. V shed 1 base and J shed 2 bases, with 18 bases lying between them. Looked up from germline, CDR1 is SEHNR and CDR2 is FQNEAQ (reference sequence). The CDR3 spells CASSLVLASRSTYEQYF. The CDR3, as DNA: TGTGCCAGCAGCTTAGTACTTGCTAGTCGCTCCACCTACGAGCAGTACTTC.

This clone was observed a few times. The chain employs TRBV28 and TRBJ2-7, with D possibly being TRBD1 (6 bases). The germline V gene has CDR1 MDHEN and CDR2 SYDVKM. V was trimmed by 4 bases and J by 2 bases, leaving 21 bases between them. This CDR3 contains 17 residues. In DNA form, the CDR3 reads TGTGCCAGCAGTTCCTCAAACTCCGACAGGTTTGCCTACGAGCAGTACTTC. Its protein product is CASSSSNSDRFAYEQYF.

This clone has more than one count but fewer than ten. V is TRBV2 and J is TRBJ2-5; no reliable D call. TRBJ2-7 matches the DNA end more closely, so the J call is doubtful. The germline gives CDR1 SNHLY, CDR2 FYNNEI. The CDR3 runs 13 residues. The CDR3 loop reads CASTRQIAYEQYF. In DNA form, the CDR3 reads TGTGCCAGCACTCGTCAGATAGCCTACGAGCAGTACTTC.

The V gene is TRBV30, the J gene TRBJ2-7; 7 bases agree with TRBD2. The CDR3 totals 13 residues. After removal of 2 bases from V and 6 bases from J, the junction contained 7 bases not matched to a gene. From germline, CDR1 is GTSNPN and CDR2 SVGIG (reference sequence). CDR3 in DNA: TGTGCCTGGAGTATAAGCGGGATCTTCGAGCAGTACTTC. Protein product: CAWSISGIFEQYF.

A note on this clone: Since a far larger clone is one base different, this is likely a read error. This chain uses TRBV2 with TRBJ2-3; D may be TRBD1 (6 bases). V lost 6 bases and J lost 6, with 13 bases in between. This CDR3 is built from 13 residues. Germline V gene data show CDR1 as SNHLY and CDR2 as FYNNEI. In nucleotides, the CDR3 is TGTGCCAGCAGCGGACAGTTTCTGGATACGCAGTATTTT. It translates to CASSGQFLDTQYF.

The gene calls are TRBV5-1 and TRBJ1-4; unclear D gene. The V end was cut by 5 bases, the J end by 7 bases, with 15 bases between. Per the germline V gene, CDR1 is SGHRS and CDR2 is YFSETQ. This CDR3 has 14 amino acids. The CDR3 DNA reads TGCGCCAGCAGTCTGGGGTTTGAGATTGAAAAACTGTTTTTT. It is translated as CASSLGFEIEKLFF.

This clone was seen a handful of times. This rearrangement joins TRBV6-5 to TRBJ1-5, with a possible D match to TRBD1 (5 bases). The CDR3 is made up of 15 amino acids. Germline CDR1 reads MNHEY; CDR2 reads SVGAGI. The germline V and J ends were trimmed by 4 bases and 0 bases, with 10 bases remaining between them. CDR3 sequence reads: CASSWAGGSNQPQHF. CDR3 DNA: TGTGCCAGCAGTTGGGCGGGGGGTAGCAATCAGCCCCAGCATTTT.

The chain has TRBV11-2 and TRBJ2-1; TRBD2 agrees at 11 bases. V shed 4 bases and J 5 bases; nucleotides not matched to a gene: 1. The germline V gene encodes CDR1 SGHAT and CDR2 FQNNGV. The CDR3 loop spans 14 amino acids. CDR3 protein: CASSSSGRHNEQFF. The CDR3 nucleotides read TGTGCCAGCAGCTCTAGCGGGAGGCACAATGAGCAGTTCTTC.